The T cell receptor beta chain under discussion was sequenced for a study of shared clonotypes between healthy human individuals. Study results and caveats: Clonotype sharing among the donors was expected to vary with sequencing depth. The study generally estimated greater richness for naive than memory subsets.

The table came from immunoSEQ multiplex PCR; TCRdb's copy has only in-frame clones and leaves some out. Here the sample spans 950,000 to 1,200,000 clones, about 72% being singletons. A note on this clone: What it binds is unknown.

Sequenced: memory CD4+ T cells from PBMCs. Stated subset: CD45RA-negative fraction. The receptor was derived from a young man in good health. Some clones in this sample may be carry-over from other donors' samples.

CDR3 nucleotide sequence: TGTGCCAGCAGCTTAACCCCAGGACTAGCGGGGTTAGGGAATGAGCAGTTCTTC. Residues: CASSLTPGLAGLGNEQFF. The rearrangement joins TRBV7-9 to TRBJ2-1; 12 bases map to TRBD2. The CDR3 totals 18 residues. The V gene's germline CDR1 is SEHNR and CDR2 FQNEAQ (reference sequence). V was clipped by 2 bases and J by 7 bases; unmatched bases: 12.